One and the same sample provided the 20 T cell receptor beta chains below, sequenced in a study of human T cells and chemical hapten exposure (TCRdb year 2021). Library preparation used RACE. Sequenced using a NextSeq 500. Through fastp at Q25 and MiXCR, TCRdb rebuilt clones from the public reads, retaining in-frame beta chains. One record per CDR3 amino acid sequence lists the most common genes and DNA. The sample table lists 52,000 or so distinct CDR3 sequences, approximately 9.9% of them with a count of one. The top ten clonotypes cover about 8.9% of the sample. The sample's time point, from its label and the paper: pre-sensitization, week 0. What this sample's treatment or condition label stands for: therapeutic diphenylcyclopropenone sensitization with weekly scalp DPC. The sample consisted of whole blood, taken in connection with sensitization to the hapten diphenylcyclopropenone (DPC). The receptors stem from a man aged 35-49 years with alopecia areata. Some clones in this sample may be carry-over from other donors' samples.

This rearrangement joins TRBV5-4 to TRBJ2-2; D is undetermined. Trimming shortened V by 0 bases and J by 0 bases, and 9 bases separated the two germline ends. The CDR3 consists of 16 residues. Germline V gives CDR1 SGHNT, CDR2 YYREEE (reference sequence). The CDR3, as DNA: TGTGCCAGCAGCTTGGGGGCAGCCTCGAACACCGGGGAGCTGTTTTTT. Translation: CASSLGAASNTGELFF.

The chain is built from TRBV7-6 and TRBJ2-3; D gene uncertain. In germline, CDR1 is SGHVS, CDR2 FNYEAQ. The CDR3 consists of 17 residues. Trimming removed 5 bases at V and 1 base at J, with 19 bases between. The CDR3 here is CASSTVPIQARTDTQYF. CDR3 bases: TGTGCCAGCAGCACGGTCCCGATCCAAGCACGCACAGATACGCAGTATTTT.

CDR3 loop: CSVIPAGVTYEQYF. The CDR3, as DNA: TGCAGTGTTATTCCCGCGGGCGTCACCTACGAGCAGTACTTC. The V call is TRBV20-1, the J call TRBJ2-7, with D perhaps TRBD2 (5 bases). Trimming shortened V by 7 bases and J by 2 bases, and 18 bases separated the two germline ends. There are 14 residues in the CDR3. Germline CDR1 DFQATT, CDR2 SNEGSKA (reference sequence).

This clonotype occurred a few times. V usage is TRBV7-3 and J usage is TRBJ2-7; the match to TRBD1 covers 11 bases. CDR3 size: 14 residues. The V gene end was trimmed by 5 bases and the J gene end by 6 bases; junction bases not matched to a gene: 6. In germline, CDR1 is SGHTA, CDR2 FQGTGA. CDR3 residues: CASSRDRGSLEQYF. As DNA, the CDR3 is TGTGCCAGCAGCCGGGACAGGGGGTCCCTCGAGCAGTACTTC.

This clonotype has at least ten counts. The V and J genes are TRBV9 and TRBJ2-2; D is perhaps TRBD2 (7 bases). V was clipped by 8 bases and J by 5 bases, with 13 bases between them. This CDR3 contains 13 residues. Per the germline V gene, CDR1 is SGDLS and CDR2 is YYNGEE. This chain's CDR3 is CARGRGGTGELFF. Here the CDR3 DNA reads TGTGCCAGAGGCAGGGGAGGGACCGGGGAGCTGTTTTTT.

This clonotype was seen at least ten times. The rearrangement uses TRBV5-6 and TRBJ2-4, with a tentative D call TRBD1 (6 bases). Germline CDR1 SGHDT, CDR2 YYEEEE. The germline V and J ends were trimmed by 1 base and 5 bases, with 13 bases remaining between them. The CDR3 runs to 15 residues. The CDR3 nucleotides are TGTGCCAGCAGCTTGCGGGCCAGGGGACAAAACATTCAGTACTTC. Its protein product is CASSLRARGQNIQYF. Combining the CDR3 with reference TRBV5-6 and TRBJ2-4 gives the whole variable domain DAGVTQSPTHLIKTRGQQVTLRCSPKSGHDTVSWYQQALGQGPQFIFQYYEEEERQRGNFPDRFSGHQFPNYSSELNVNALLLGDSALYLCASSLRARGQNIQYFGAGTRLSVL.

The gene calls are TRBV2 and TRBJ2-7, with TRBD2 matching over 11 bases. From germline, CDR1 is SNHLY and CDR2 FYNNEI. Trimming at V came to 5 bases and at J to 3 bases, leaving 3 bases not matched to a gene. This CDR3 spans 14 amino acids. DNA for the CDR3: TGTGCCAGCAGTTCCGGGACTAGCGGCTACGAGCAGTACTTC. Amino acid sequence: CASSSGTSGYEQYF.

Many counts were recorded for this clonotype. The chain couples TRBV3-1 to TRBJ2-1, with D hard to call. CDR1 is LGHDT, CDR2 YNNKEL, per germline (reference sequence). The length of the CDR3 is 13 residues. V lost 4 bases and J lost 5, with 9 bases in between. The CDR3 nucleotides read TGTGCCAGCAGCCTAGGTGTCAACAATGAGCAGTTCTTC. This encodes CASSLGVNNEQFF.

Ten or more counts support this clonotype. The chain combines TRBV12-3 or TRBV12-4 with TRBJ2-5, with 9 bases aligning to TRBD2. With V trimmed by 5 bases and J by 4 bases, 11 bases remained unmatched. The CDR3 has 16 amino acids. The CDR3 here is CASSPTSGPIAETQYF. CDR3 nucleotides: TGTGCCAGCAGTCCAACTAGCGGGCCCATTGCAGAGACCCAGTACTTC.

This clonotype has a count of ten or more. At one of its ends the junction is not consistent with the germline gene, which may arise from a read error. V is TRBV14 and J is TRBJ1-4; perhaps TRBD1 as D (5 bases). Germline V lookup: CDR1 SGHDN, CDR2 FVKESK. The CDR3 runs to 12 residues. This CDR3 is CASSQGGSLEHF. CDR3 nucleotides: TGTGCCAGCAGCCAAGGGGGGAGTCTTGAACATTTT.

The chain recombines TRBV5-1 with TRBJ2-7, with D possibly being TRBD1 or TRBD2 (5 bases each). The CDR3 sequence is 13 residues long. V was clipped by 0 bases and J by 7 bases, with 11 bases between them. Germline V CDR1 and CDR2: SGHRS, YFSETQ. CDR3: CASSLAGWGEQYF. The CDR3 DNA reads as TGCGCCAGCAGCTTGGCCGGCTGGGGGGAGCAGTACTTC.

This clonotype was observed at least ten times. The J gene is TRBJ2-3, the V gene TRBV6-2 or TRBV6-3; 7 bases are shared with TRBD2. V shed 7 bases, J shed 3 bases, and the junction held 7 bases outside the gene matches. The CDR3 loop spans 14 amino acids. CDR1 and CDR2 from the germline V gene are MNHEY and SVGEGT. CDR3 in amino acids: CASNSGTITDTQYF. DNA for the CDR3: TGTGCCAGCAACTCCGGGACTATTACAGATACGCAGTATTTT.

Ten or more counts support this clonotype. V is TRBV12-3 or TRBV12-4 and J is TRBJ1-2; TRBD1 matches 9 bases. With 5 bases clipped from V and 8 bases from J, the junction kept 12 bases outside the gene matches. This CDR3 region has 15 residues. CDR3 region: CASSKSGTGLNGYTF. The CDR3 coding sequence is TGTGCCAGCAGTAAATCCGGGACAGGGCTTAACGGCTACACCTTC.

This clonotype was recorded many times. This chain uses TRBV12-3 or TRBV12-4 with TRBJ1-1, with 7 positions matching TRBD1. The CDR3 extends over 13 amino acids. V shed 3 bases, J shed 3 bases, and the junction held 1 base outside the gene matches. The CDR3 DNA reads TGTGCCAGCAGTTTGCAGGGGGACACTGAAGCTTTCTTT. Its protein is CASSLQGDTEAFF.

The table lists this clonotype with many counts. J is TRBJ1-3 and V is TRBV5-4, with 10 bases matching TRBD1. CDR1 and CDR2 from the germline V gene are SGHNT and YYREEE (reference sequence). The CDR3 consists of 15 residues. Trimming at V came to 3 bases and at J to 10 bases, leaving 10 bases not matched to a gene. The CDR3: CASSSLGTGVGTIYF. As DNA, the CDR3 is TGTGCCAGCAGCTCACTCGGGACAGGGGTTGGAACCATATATTTT.

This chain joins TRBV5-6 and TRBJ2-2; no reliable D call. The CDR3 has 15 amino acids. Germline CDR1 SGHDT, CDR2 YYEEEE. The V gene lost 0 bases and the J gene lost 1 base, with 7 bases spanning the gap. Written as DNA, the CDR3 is TGTGCCAGCAGCTTGGCCCTCAGGAACACCGGGGAGCTGTTTTTT. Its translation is CASSLALRNTGELFF.

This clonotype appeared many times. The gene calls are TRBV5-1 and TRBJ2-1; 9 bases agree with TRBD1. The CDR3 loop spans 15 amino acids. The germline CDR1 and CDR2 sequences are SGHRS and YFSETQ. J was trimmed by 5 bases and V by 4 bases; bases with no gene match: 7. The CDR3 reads CASSLSGTGHNEQFF. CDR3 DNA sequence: TGCGCCAGCAGCCTGTCCGGGACAGGGCACAATGAGCAGTTCTTC.

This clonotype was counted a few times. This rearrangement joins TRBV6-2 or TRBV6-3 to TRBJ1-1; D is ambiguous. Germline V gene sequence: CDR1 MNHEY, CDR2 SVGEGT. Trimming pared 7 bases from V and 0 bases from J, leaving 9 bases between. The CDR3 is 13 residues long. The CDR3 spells CASMKWVNTEAFF. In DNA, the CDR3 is TGTGCCAGCATGAAGTGGGTGAACACTGAAGCTTTCTTT.

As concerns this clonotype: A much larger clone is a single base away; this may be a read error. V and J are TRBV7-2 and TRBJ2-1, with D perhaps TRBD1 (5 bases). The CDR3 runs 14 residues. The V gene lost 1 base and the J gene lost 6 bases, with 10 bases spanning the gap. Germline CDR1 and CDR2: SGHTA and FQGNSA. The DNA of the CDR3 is TGTGCCAGCAGCTTAGGACAGAAGTGCAATGAGCAGTTCTTC. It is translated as CASSLGQKCNEQFF.

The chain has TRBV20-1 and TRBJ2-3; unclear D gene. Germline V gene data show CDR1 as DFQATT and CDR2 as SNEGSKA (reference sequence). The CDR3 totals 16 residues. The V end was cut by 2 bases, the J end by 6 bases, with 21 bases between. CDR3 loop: CSARTSQAFGSDTQYF. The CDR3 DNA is TGCAGTGCTAGAACCTCCCAGGCGTTTGGAAGTGATACGCAGTATTTT.